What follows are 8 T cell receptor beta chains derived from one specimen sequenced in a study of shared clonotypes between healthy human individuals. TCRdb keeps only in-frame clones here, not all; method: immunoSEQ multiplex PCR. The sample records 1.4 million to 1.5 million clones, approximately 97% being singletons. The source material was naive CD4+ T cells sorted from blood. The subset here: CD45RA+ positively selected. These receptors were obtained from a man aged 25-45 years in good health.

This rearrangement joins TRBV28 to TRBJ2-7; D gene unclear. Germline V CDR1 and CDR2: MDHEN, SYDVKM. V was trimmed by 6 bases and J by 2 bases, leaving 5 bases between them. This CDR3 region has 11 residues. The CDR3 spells CASSPPYEQYF. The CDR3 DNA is TGTGCCAGCAGCCCGCCCTACGAGCAGTACTTC.

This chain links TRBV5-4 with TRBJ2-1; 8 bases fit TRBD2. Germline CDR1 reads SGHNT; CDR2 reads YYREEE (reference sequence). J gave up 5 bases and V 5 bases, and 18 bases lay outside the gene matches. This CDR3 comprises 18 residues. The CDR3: CASSRGGRAALRNNEQFF. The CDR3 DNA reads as TGTGCCAGCAGTCGGGGGGGGAGGGCCGCCCTGCGCAACAATGAGCAGTTCTTC.

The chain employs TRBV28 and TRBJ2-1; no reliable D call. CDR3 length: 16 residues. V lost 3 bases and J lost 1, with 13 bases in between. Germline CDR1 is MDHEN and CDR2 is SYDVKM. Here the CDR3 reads CASSFPVATSYNEQFF. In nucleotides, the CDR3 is TGTGCCAGCAGTTTCCCCGTTGCGACTTCCTACAATGAGCAGTTCTTC.

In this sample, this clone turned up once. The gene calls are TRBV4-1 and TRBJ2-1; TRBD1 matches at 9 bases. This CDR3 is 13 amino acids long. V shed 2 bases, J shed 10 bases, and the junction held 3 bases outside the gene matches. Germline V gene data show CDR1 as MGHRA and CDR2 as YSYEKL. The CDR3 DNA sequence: TGCGCCAGCAGCCAACAGACAGGGGGAGAGCAGTTCTTC. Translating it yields CASSQQTGGEQFF.

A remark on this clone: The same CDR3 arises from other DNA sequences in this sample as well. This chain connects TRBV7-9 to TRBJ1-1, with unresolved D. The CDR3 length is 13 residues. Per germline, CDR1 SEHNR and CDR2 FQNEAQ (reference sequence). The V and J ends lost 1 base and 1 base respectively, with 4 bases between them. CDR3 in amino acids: CASSLEANTEAFF. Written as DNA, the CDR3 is TGTGCCAGCAGCTTAGAGGCGAACACTGAAGCTTTCTTT.

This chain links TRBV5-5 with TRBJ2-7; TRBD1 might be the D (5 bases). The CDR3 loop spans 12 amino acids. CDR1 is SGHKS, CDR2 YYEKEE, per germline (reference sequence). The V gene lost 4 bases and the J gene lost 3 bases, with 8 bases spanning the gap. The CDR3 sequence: CASSRQFYEQYF. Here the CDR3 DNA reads TGTGCCAGCAGCAGACAGTTCTACGAGCAGTACTTC. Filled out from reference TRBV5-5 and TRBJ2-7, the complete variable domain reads DAGVTQSPTHLIKTRGQQVTLRCSPISGHKSVSWYQQVLGQGPQFIFQYYEKEERGRGNFPDRFSARQFPNYSSELNVNALLLGDSALYLCASSRQFYEQYFGPGTRLTVT.

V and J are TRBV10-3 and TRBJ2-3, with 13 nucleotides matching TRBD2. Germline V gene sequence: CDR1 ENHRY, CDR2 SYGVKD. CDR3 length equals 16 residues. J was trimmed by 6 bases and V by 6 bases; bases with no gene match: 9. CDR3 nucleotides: TGTGCCATCAGAGAACCGACTAGCGGGAGGCGGGATACGCAGTATTTT. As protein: CAIREPTSGRRDTQYF.

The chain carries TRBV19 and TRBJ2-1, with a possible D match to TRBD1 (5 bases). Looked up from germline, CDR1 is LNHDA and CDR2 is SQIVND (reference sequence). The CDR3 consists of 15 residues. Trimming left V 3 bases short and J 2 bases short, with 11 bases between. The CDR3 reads CASSIRKGPYNEQFF. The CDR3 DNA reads TGTGCCAGTAGTATTAGGAAGGGGCCCTACAATGAGCAGTTCTTC.